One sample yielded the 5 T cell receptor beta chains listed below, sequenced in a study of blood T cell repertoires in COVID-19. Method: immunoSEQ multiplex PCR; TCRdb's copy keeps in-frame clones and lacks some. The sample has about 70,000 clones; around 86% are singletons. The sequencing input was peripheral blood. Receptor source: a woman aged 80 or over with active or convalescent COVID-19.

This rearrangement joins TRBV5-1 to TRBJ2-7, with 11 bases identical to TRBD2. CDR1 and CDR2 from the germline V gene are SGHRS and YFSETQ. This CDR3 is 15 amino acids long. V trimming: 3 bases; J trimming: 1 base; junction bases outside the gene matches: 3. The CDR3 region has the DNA TGCGCCAGCAGCTATATAGCGGGGGGGTCCTACGAGCAGTACTTC. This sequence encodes CASSYIAGGSYEQYF.

The CDR3 spells CASSIQGPGEEKLFF. The CDR3 bases are TGTGCCAGCAGCATACAGGGGCCCGGCGAAGAAAAACTGTTTTTT. The gene calls are TRBV7-2 and TRBJ1-4, with 7 bases that match TRBD1. This CDR3 has 15 amino acids. J lost 8 bases, V lost 5 bases, and 11 bases had no gene match. Germline V gene sequence: CDR1 SGHTA, CDR2 FQGNSA.

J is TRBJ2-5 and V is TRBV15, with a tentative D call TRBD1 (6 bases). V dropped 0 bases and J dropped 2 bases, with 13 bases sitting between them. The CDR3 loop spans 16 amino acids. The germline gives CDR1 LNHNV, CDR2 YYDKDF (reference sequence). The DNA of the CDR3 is TGTGCCACCAGCAGAGATAGGGCCAGGGGACAAGAGACCCAGTACTTC. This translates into CATSRDRARGQETQYF.

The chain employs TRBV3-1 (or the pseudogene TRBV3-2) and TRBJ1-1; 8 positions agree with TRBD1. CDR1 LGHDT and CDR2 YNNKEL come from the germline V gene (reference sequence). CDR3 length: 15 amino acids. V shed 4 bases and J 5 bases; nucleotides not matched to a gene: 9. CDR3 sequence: CASSLDRGLGTEAFF. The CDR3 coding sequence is TGTGCCAGCAGCCTTGACAGGGGCCTAGGAACTGAAGCTTTCTTT.

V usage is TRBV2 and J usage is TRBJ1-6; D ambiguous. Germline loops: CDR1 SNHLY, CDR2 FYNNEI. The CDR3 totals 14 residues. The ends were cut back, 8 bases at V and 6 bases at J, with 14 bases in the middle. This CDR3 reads CASSVALSNSPLHF. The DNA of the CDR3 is TGTGCCAGCTCCGTGGCTTTATCTAATTCACCCCTCCACTTT.